The next 28 T cell receptor beta chains were all read from a single sample in a study of T cells after yellow fever vaccination. Each CDR3 protein is one row after TCRdb ran MiXCR on the 5' RACE reads. Altogether approximately 300,000 distinct CDR3 sequences are present, about 10% being singletons, with the ten largest covering 3.3%. This sample comprised CD4+ T cells sorted from PBMCs, obtained 45 days after the yellow fever booster vaccination. These receptors were obtained from a man younger than 35 who received the YFV17D yellow fever vaccine.

The rearrangement joins TRBV5-1 to TRBJ2-1, with 7 nucleotides matching TRBD1. Germline CDR1 reads SGHRS; CDR2 reads YFSETQ. The CDR3 is 14 residues long. Trimming took 0 bases from V and 9 from J; bases not matched to a gene: 6. The CDR3 DNA reads as TGCGCCAGCAGCTTGGGGGAAGGGGGCGGTGAGCAGTTCTTC. Translating gives CASSLGEGGGEQFF. The variable domain in full, completed from reference TRBV5-1 and TRBJ2-1, reads KAGVTQTPRYLIKTRGQQVTLSCSPISGHRSVSWYQQTPGQGLQFLFEYFSETQRNKGNFPGRFSGRQFSNSRSEMNVSTLELGDSALYLCASSLGEGGGEQFFGPGTRLTVL.

This clonotype was detected only a few times. V gene TRBV5-1 combines with J gene TRBJ2-7; 13 bases match TRBD2. The V gene end was trimmed by 2 bases and the J gene end by 5 bases; junction bases not matched to a gene: 4. The CDR3 loop spans 15 amino acids. Germline lookup yields CDR1 SGHRS and CDR2 YFSETQ. For the CDR3, the DNA is TGCGCCAGCAGCTTCGGGACTAGCGGGGTGGACGAGCAGTACGTC. Protein: CASSFGTSGVDEQYV.

In its sample, this clonotype was seen many times. The V call is TRBV6-5, the J call TRBJ2-3, with 7 nucleotides matching TRBD2. Trimming cost V 3 bases and J 5 bases; bases outside gene matches: 11. Per germline, CDR1 MNHEY and CDR2 SVGAGI. This CDR3 is built from 16 residues. CDR3 region: CASSYQGGRGRDTQYF. CDR3 coding DNA: TGTGCCAGCAGTTATCAGGGTGGGAGGGGACGAGATACGCAGTATTTT.

This clonotype was counted a few times. V usage is TRBV7-9 and J usage is TRBJ2-3; D possibly corresponds to TRBD2 (7 bases). Per the germline V gene, CDR1 is SEHNR and CDR2 is FQNEAQ (reference sequence). CDR3 length: 15 residues. The V and J ends lost 3 bases and 3 bases respectively, with 13 bases between them. The CDR3: CASSFWGGGTDTQYF. The DNA for the CDR3 is TGTGCCAGCAGCTTCTGGGGGGGCGGTACAGATACGCAGTATTTT. The full variable domain, its missing parts supplied by reference TRBV7-9 and TRBJ2-3, is DTGVSQNPRHKITKRGQNVTFRCDPISEHNRLYWYRQTLGQGPEFLTYFQNEAQLEKSRLLSDRFSAERPKGSFSTLEIQRTEQGDSAMYLCASSFWGGGTDTQYFGPGTRLTVL.

This clonotype came up many times. This chain links TRBV27 with TRBJ2-5; D gene unclear. Trimming left V 5 bases short and J 4 bases short, with 20 bases between. The CDR3 runs to 16 residues. From germline, CDR1 is MNHEY and CDR2 SMNVEV (reference sequence). In nucleotides, the CDR3 is TGTGCCAGCAGTCCGATCACTTTCTCGTTGAGAGAGACCCAGTACTTC. Translating it yields CASSPITFSLRETQYF.

This rearrangement joins TRBV12-3 or TRBV12-4 to TRBJ1-5; D uncertain. This CDR3 is built from 14 residues. The germline V and J ends were trimmed by 3 bases and 4 bases, with 10 bases remaining between them. CDR3 coding DNA: TGTGCCAGCAGTTTCGCGGTAAGAAATCAGCCCCAGCATTTT. It encodes CASSFAVRNQPQHF.

The genes are TRBV12-3 or TRBV12-4 and TRBJ2-3; 7 bases are a match to TRBD1. Trimming at V came to 4 bases and at J to 1 base, leaving 5 bases not matched to a gene. CDR3 length equals 15 residues. The CDR3 nucleotides are TGTGCCAGCAGTTCACCCGACAGGGGCACAGATACGCAGTATTTT. Amino acid sequence: CASSSPDRGTDTQYF.

Many counts were recorded for this clonotype. The rearrangement joins TRBV7-2 to TRBJ1-2; D might be TRBD1 (6 bases). There are 13 residues in the CDR3. Looked up from germline, CDR1 is SGHTA and CDR2 is FQGNSA. Trimming pared 8 bases from V and 4 bases from J, leaving 14 bases between. The CDR3, as DNA: TGTGCCAGCGAGGCCGGGGGGCTCTATGGCTACACCTTC. Its protein product is CASEAGGLYGYTF.

The table lists this clonotype with a few counts. The chain combines TRBV12-3 or TRBV12-4 with TRBJ1-5, with D perhaps TRBD1 (6 bases). V lost 2 bases to trimming and J lost 6 bases, with 11 bases between them. There are 14 residues in the CDR3. DNA of the CDR3: TGTGCCAGCAGTTTACAGGGGCGGGTTCAGCCCCAGCATTTT. Residues: CASSLQGRVQPQHF.

This clonotype was counted a few times. The gene calls are TRBV18 and TRBJ2-7; TRBD1 matches 8 bases. With 3 bases clipped from V and 2 bases from J, the junction kept 3 bases outside the gene matches. Germline CDR1 is KGHSH and CDR2 is LQKENI. The CDR3 is made up of 14 amino acids. CDR3 coding DNA: TGTGCCAGCTCACCGGGACAGGCCGCCTACGAGCAGTACTTC. Protein product: CASSPGQAAYEQYF.

V gene TRBV27 combines with J gene TRBJ1-6, with 10 positions matching TRBD1. In germline, CDR1 is MNHEY, CDR2 SMNVEV (reference sequence). J gave up 7 bases and V 1 base, and 1 base lay outside the gene matches. The CDR3 loop spans 15 amino acids. The CDR3: CASSLWDRGNSPLHF. The DNA of the CDR3 is TGTGCCAGCAGTTTATGGGACAGGGGCAATTCACCCCTCCACTTT.

This clonotype has only a few counts. The chain carries TRBV6-2 or TRBV6-3 and TRBJ2-2; no definite D call. Trimming removed 11 bases at V and 5 bases at J, with 18 bases between. Germline V CDR1 and CDR2: MNHEY, SVGEGT. The CDR3 runs to 14 residues. CDR3: CAAGNGHGTGELFF. CDR3 DNA: TGTGCCGCCGGAAACGGGCACGGGACCGGGGAGCTGTTTTTT.

The sample holds a few counts of this clonotype. This chain uses TRBV4-2 with TRBJ2-5; 9 positions match TRBD1. Per germline, CDR1 LGHNA and CDR2 YNFKEQ. Trimming took 0 bases from V and 4 from J; bases not matched to a gene: 3. The CDR3 spans 15 residues. This chain's CDR3 is CASSQELQGAETQYF. CDR3 DNA: TGTGCCAGCAGCCAAGAGCTACAGGGGGCAGAGACCCAGTACTTC.

The rearrangement joins TRBV6-5 to TRBJ1-1; D uncertain. This CDR3 is built from 11 residues. Germline CDR1 reads MNHEY; CDR2 reads SVGAGI. V was clipped by 5 bases and J by 11 bases, with 12 bases between them. The CDR3 nucleotides are TGTGCCAGCAGTATATCGGGGAGGGCTTTCTTT. Its protein is CASSISGRAFF.

This rearrangement joins TRBV7-3 to TRBJ2-1; 7 bases are a match to TRBD2. The CDR3 sequence is 13 residues long. The V and J ends lost 8 bases and 7 bases, in that order; junction bases with no gene match: 8. Germline V gene lookup returns CDR1 SGHTA and CDR2 FQGTGA. This chain's CDR3 is CASGPAGTNEQFF. For the CDR3, the DNA is TGTGCCAGCGGCCCAGCGGGGACGAATGAGCAGTTCTTC.

The V and J genes are TRBV7-8 and TRBJ2-7; 8 bases map to TRBD1. V lost 5 bases to trimming and J lost 4 bases; unmatched junction nucleotides: 7. The length of the CDR3 is 14 residues. CDR1 is SGHVS, CDR2 FQNEAQ, per germline. The CDR3 nucleotides read TGTGCCAGCAGCCCCGGACAGGGAAGGTACGAGCAGTACGTC. This encodes CASSPGQGRYEQYV.

This clonotype was found many times. The genes are TRBV4-1 and TRBJ1-2; D might be TRBD1 (5 bases). V gave up 3 bases and J gave up 2 bases, with 10 bases separating them. The CDR3 is 14 amino acids. The germline V gene has CDR1 MGHRA and CDR2 YSYEKL. The CDR3 DNA follows: TGCGCCAGCAGCCACCAGACAGCAAACTATGGCTACACCTTC. Residues: CASSHQTANYGYTF.

V usage is TRBV6-5 and J usage is TRBJ1-2, with 11 bases lining up with TRBD1. The CDR3 covers 15 residues. Trimming at V came to 8 bases and at J to 4 bases, leaving 9 bases not matched to a gene. Germline loops: CDR1 MNHEY, CDR2 SVGAGI. The CDR3 protein is CASSGGTGGGYGYTF. CDR3 bases: TGTGCCAGCTCTGGGGGGACAGGGGGTGGCTATGGCTACACCTTC.

The chain recombines TRBV6-2 or TRBV6-3 with TRBJ2-5; no clear D. The CDR3 covers 13 residues. Germline V gene sequence: CDR1 MNHEY, CDR2 SVGEGT. With 7 bases removed from V and 0 bases from J, the gap between germline ends came to 9 bases. The CDR3 region is CASNTQNQETQYF. DNA for the CDR3: TGTGCCAGCAATACACAAAACCAAGAGACCCAGTACTTC.

Only a few counts were recorded for this clonotype. The rearrangement joins TRBV9 to TRBJ1-2; D not certain. CDR3 length: 13 amino acids. Germline CDR1 and CDR2: SGDLS and YYNGEE. Trimming took off 6 bases at V and 0 bases at J, with 9 bases between the two ends. CDR3 nucleotide sequence: TGTGCCAGCACCCCAGGAGCTAACTATGGCTACACCTTC. This codes for CASTPGANYGYTF.

This clonotype was recorded a few times. J is TRBJ1-2 and V is TRBV5-1; possible D gene TRBD1, 5 bases. In germline, CDR1 is SGHRS, CDR2 YFSETQ. The CDR3 spans 17 residues. Trimming cost V 3 bases and J 2 bases, with 20 bases left between them. DNA of the CDR3: TGCGCCAGCAGCTCCCTCGTCGGGACTGTATTCAACTATGGCTACACCTTC. This translates into CASSSLVGTVFNYGYTF.

The rearrangement links TRBV18 to TRBJ2-1; 8 positions match TRBD1. The CDR3 is 18 amino acids. From germline, CDR1 is KGHSH and CDR2 LQKENI. J gave up 1 base and V 3 bases, and 11 bases lay outside the gene matches. As DNA, the CDR3 is TGTGCCAGCTCACCCCTCCAGGGGGCGGTTCGGTCCTACAATGAGCAGTTCTTC. This gives the protein CASSPLQGAVRSYNEQFF.

CDR3 protein: CASRVRGSHINEQFF. CDR3 DNA: TGTGCCAGCAGGGTACGTGGTAGCCACATCAATGAGCAGTTCTTC. The V call is TRBV6-5, the J call TRBJ2-1; no clear D. In germline, CDR1 is MNHEY, CDR2 SVGAGI. The V end lost 6 bases, the J end lost 6 bases, and 18 bases lay between the germline ends. This CDR3 spans 15 amino acids.

This chain connects TRBV9 to TRBJ2-5, with 9 bases matching TRBD1. The CDR3 contains 15 residues. J was trimmed by 4 bases and V by 2 bases; bases with no gene match: 6. CDR1 and CDR2 from the germline V gene are SGDLS and YYNGEE. The CDR3 loop is CASSVEGQGTETQYF. As DNA, the CDR3 is TGTGCCAGCAGCGTCGAGGGACAGGGAACAGAGACCCAGTACTTC.

The chain couples TRBV11-2 to TRBJ2-5, with D maybe TRBD2 (5 bases). With 0 bases removed from V and 5 bases from J, the gap between germline ends came to 10 bases. CDR1 and CDR2 from the germline V gene are SGHAT and FQNNGV. The CDR3 runs to 14 residues. CDR3 coding DNA: TGTGCCAGCAGCTTAGAGGTTCGGAGGGAGACCCAGTACTTC. Protein product: CASSLEVRRETQYF.

The V gene is TRBV19, the J gene TRBJ2-3; D tentatively reads TRBD1 or TRBD2 (5 bases each). This CDR3 contains 15 residues. The V gene lost 3 bases and the J gene lost 0 bases, with 10 bases spanning the gap. Per germline, CDR1 LNHDA and CDR2 SQIVND (reference sequence). The CDR3 protein is CASSINGGSTDTQYF. The CDR3 DNA follows: TGTGCCAGTAGTATTAATGGGGGAAGCACAGATACGCAGTATTTT.

The rearrangement uses TRBV6-1 and TRBJ1-1, with D unresolved. V dropped 6 bases and J dropped 4 bases, with 12 bases sitting between them. Germline V gene sequence: CDR1 MNHNS, CDR2 SASEGT. The CDR3 has 13 amino acids. The CDR3 bases are TGTGCCAGCAGGACCGCCGCGGGCACTGAAGCTTTCTTT. Protein: CASRTAAGTEAFF.

This clonotype was counted at least ten times. This chain links TRBV6-2 or TRBV6-3 with TRBJ2-7, with D possibly TRBD1 on 6 matching bases. Between the trimmed V and J ends, which lost 8 bases and 3 bases, there was a span of 17 bases. Germline lookup yields CDR1 MNHEY and CDR2 SVGEGT. The CDR3 contains 14 residues. The CDR3 DNA reads TGTGCCAGCGAGCAACAGGGCCGTGGCTACGAGCAGTACTTC. It specifies CASEQQGRGYEQYF.